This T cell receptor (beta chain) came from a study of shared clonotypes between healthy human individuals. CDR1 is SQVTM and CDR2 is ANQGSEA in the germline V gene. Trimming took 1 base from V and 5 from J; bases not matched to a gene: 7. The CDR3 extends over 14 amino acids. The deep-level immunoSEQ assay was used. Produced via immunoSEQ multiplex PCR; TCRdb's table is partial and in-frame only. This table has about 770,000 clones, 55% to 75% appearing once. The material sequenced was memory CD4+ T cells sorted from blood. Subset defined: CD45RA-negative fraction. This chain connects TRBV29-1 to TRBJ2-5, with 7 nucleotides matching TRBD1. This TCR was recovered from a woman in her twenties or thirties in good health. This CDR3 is CSVEVQGRGETQYF. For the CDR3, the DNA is TGCAGCGTTGAAGTACAGGGGAGAGGCGAGACCCAGTACTTC. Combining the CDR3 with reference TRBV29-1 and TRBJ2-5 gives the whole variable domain SAVISQKPSRDICQRGTSLTIQCQVDSQVTMMFWYRQQPGQSLTLIATANQGSEATYESGFVIDKFPISRPNLTFSTLTVSNMSPEDSSIYLCSVEVQGRGETQYFGPGTRLLVL.